The 5 T cell receptor beta chains listed next were all sequenced from one sample in a study of control samples from healthy donors and cancer patients. TCRdb keeps only in-frame clones here, not all; method: immunoSEQ multiplex PCR. The sample consists of fewer than 200,000 clones, 90% to 95% of them appearing once. The source material was PBMCs. The source of these receptors is a man aged 55 to 70 with colorectal cancer.

The J gene is TRBJ2-3, the V gene TRBV6-5; 7 bases line up with TRBD2. CDR1 is MNHEY, CDR2 SVGAGI, per germline. V was clipped by 11 bases and J by 5 bases; unmatched bases: 7. The CDR3 loop spans 12 amino acids. The CDR3 sequence is CAAGTGGDTQYF. The CDR3 region has the DNA TGTGCCGCAGGGACGGGGGGAGATACGCAGTATTTT.

This clone occurred once. This chain links TRBV6-6 with TRBJ1-4; tentatively, D is TRBD1 (6 bases). Trimming stripped 6 bases from V and 10 bases from J, with 15 bases between. CDR3 size: 13 residues. Germline lookup yields CDR1 MNHNY and CDR2 SVGAGI (reference sequence). CDR3 bases: TGTGCCAGCAGACCCGGGACAATCGGAAAACTGTTTTTT. Translating it yields CASRPGTIGKLFF.

The CDR3 sequence: CASSQASSGEQFF. The CDR3 nucleotides are TGTGCCAGCAGCCAAGCTAGCAGTGGTGAGCAGTTCTTC. This sequence joins TRBV3-1 (or the pseudogene TRBV3-2) and TRBJ2-1; D might be TRBD2 (5 bases). The CDR3 consists of 13 residues. The germline V and J ends were trimmed by 1 base and 9 bases, with 10 bases remaining between them. Germline loops: CDR1 LGHDT, CDR2 YNNKEL (reference sequence).

This clone has a handful of counts. V gene TRBV28 combines with J gene TRBJ1-5; possible D gene TRBD1, 5 bases. This CDR3 contains 13 residues. Germline V gives CDR1 MDHEN, CDR2 SYDVKM. V shed 9 bases and J shed 3 bases, with 12 bases lying between them. This chain's CDR3 is CASIGGVNQPQHF. The DNA of the CDR3 is TGTGCCAGTATTGGGGGGGTCAATCAGCCCCAGCATTTT.

The V gene is TRBV30, the J gene TRBJ2-2; D is ambiguous. Germline CDR1 and CDR2: GTSNPN and SVGIG (reference sequence). V lost 4 bases and J 2 bases, leaving 20 bases between the germline ends. The CDR3 contains 17 residues. The CDR3 DNA sequence: TGTGCCTGGAAATTGGCTATCTTATCGATCAACACCGGGGAGCTGTTTTTT. Translation: CAWKLAILSINTGELFF.